This T cell receptor (beta chain) comes out of a study of graft-versus-host responses after intestinal transplantation. Generated by immunoSEQ multiplex PCR, the TCRdb table keeps only in-frame clones and is missing some. The sample lists around 19,000 clones; roughly 36% were seen once. The CDR3 totals 14 residues. Trimming removed 3 bases from V and 3 bases from J; junction bases left unmatched: 4. CDR1 and CDR2 (germline): SGHRS, YFSETQ. This TCR came from a human patient who was an organ donor for intestinal transplantation. The chain has TRBV5-1 and TRBJ2-3; TRBD1 matches 7 bases. The source material was alloreactive CD4+ T cells from a mixed lymphocyte reaction culture, sampled before transplantation. Subset specified: CFSE-low proliferating T cells sorted from roughly six-day pre-transplant mixed lymphocyte reaction (GvH or HvG direction). In nucleotides, the CDR3 is TGCGCCAGCAGCTCATTACAGGGGACAGATACGCAGTATTTT. It specifies CASSSLQGTDTQYF.